Below, one T cell receptor beta chain is given with its context. The data are from a study of blood T cell repertoires in COVID-19. Clones were sequenced by immunoSEQ multiplex PCR, and TCRdb holds only the in-frame ones, with some missing. The sample records about 150,000 clones, approximately 83% being singletons. The CDR3 sequence is 15 residues long. V dropped 6 bases and J dropped 6; count of bases not matched to a gene: 6. Germline V gene sequence: CDR1 KGHDR, CDR2 SFDVKD. This TCR was recovered from a woman in her fifties or sixties with COVID-19, enrolled during active disease. The material sequenced was peripheral blood. The V and J genes are TRBV24-1 and TRBJ2-2; 10 bases agree with TRBD1. CDR3 in amino acids: CATSSRDRGAGELFF. The CDR3 nucleotides read TGTGCCACCAGTAGTAGGGACAGGGGTGCCGGGGAGCTGTTTTTT.